A single sample is the source of the 16 T cell receptor beta chains below, sequenced in a study of read filtering for tumor transcriptome and immune sequencing. The library was built from about 370 ng RNA with molecular barcoded adaptors for alpha/delta and beta/gamma chains. TCRdb used MiXCR to reprocess the reads, holding one entry per CDR3 protein. The table has some 30,000 distinct CDR3 sequences, about 18% seen once. The sequencing sample was made of a population of CD138-negative cells sorted from bone marrow. Receptors were obtained from a donor over 35 with multiple myeloma.

At least ten counts were recorded for this clonotype. The chain carries TRBV7-3 and TRBJ2-1; weak D call: TRBD2 (5 bases). The CDR3 is made up of 13 amino acids. Trimming stripped 5 bases from V and 3 bases from J, with 8 bases between. The germline gives CDR1 SGHTA, CDR2 FQGTGA. The CDR3 bases are TGTGCCAGCAGCCCCGACTACTACAATGAGCAGTTCTTC. As protein: CASSPDYYNEQFF.

This clonotype occurred many times. The gene calls are TRBV19 and TRBJ2-1, with D possibly TRBD1 on 6 matching bases. The germline V gene encodes CDR1 LNHDA and CDR2 SQIVND (reference sequence). V lost 4 bases and J lost 9, with 13 bases in between. This CDR3 is 13 amino acids long. The CDR3 spells CASSKRGQGEQFF. The CDR3, as DNA: TGTGCCAGTAGTAAACGGGGACAAGGTGAGCAGTTCTTC.

The table lists this clonotype with many counts. The chain recombines TRBV11-2 with TRBJ2-5; possibly TRBD2 for D (7 bases). CDR1 SGHAT and CDR2 FQNNGV come from the germline V gene. Deletions cut 1 base from V and 5 bases from J, with 11 bases between. The CDR3 sequence is 14 residues long. Here the CDR3 reads CASSLGTRGETQYF. The CDR3 DNA follows: TGTGCCAGCAGCTTAGGGACTAGGGGGGAGACCCAGTACTTC.

Only a few counts were recorded for this clonotype. This chain uses TRBV28 with TRBJ1-5; D unresolved. Germline assignment: CDR1 MDHEN and CDR2 SYDVKM. V was pared by 4 bases and J by 12 bases, with 13 bases between. The CDR3 runs to 12 residues. The CDR3 DNA reads TGTGCCAGCAGTTCGCTGACGGAGCTCCAGCATTTT. It specifies CASSSLTELQHF.

This clonotype is medium-sized. V usage is TRBV20-1 and J usage is TRBJ1-1; D not certain. The CDR3 sequence is 13 residues long. Trimming took off 2 bases at V and 5 bases at J, with 12 bases between the two ends. CDR1 is DFQATT, CDR2 SNEGSKA, per germline (reference sequence). The CDR3 sequence: CSARWEVGTEAFF. The CDR3, as DNA: TGCAGTGCTAGATGGGAAGTTGGGACTGAAGCTTTCTTT.

About this clonotype: The junction departs from germline at one end; a sequencing error may be responsible. This chain links TRBV10-3 with TRBJ2-3; D unresolved. In germline, CDR1 is ENHRY, CDR2 SYGVKD. This CDR3 is 14 amino acids long. In nucleotides, the CDR3 is TGTGCCACCAGTGAGCCCATACTCACAGATACGCAGTATTTT. Translated, it gives CATSEPILTDTQYF.

This clonotype was seen at least ten times. This rearrangement joins TRBV18 to TRBJ1-1, with D tentatively TRBD1 (5 bases). This CDR3 is built from 13 residues. Germline CDR1 and CDR2: KGHSH and LQKENI. The V gene lost 3 bases and the J gene lost 5 bases, with 10 bases spanning the gap. The DNA for the CDR3 is TGTGCCAGCTCACCCCAGGGAGGGACTGAAGCTTTCTTT. Encoded protein: CASSPQGGTEAFF.

At least ten counts were recorded for this clonotype. The V gene is TRBV4-1, the J gene TRBJ2-3; TRBD2 aligns across 10 bases. This CDR3 has 16 residues. Germline CDR1 MGHRA, CDR2 YSYEKL. Trimming removed 7 bases from V and 6 bases from J; junction bases left unmatched: 13. The DNA for the CDR3 is TGCGCCAGCACCACCCCCGCTAGCGGGAGTGGGGATACGCAGTATTTT. Encoded protein: CASTTPASGSGDTQYF.

By share of the sample, this clonotype is medium-sized. The rearrangement joins TRBV29-1 to TRBJ2-1, with 9 bases fitting TRBD2. There are 16 residues in the CDR3. With 1 base clipped from V and 6 bases from J, the junction kept 10 bases outside the gene matches. The V gene's germline CDR1 is SQVTM and CDR2 ANQGSEA. This CDR3 reads CSVEGGRASWGNEQFF. CDR3 nucleotides: TGCAGCGTTGAAGGCGGGAGGGCCTCATGGGGCAATGAGCAGTTCTTC.

The chain uses TRBV10-3 and TRBJ2-4; 13 bases fit TRBD2. CDR3 length: 14 residues. Unmatched junction bases numbered 5, after V lost 7 bases and J lost 8 bases. The germline V gene has CDR1 ENHRY and CDR2 SYGVKD. CDR3 coding DNA: TGTGCCATCAAAGTACTAGCGGGGGGGCACATTCAGTACTTC. Protein: CAIKVLAGGHIQYF.

In its sample, this clonotype was seen many times. The V and J genes are TRBV6-4 and TRBJ1-5; D ambiguous. There are 16 residues in the CDR3. Trimming took off 4 bases at V and 1 base at J, with 14 bases between the two ends. The germline V gene has CDR1 MRHNA and CDR2 SNTAGT. The CDR3 region is CASSAPGGPSNQPQHF. The DNA of the CDR3 is TGTGCCAGCAGTGCCCCGGGTGGGCCCAGCAATCAGCCCCAGCATTTT.

This clonotype was recorded a few times. This chain uses TRBV11-2 with TRBJ1-2; TRBD1 is a possible D gene (5 bases). Trimming took 8 bases from V and 6 from J, leaving 16 bases between them. This CDR3 has 13 amino acids. Germline-derived CDR1 and CDR2 are SGHAT and FQNNGV. The CDR3 sequence is CASGIGDVHGYTF. CDR3 bases: TGTGCCAGCGGGATAGGGGACGTCCATGGCTACACCTTC.

This clonotype was picked up many times. The chain employs TRBV28 and TRBJ1-5, with D possibly being TRBD1 (6 bases). The germline V gene has CDR1 MDHEN and CDR2 SYDVKM. The CDR3 runs 16 residues. V was shortened by 6 bases and J by 1 base, with 16 bases between the two germline ends. CDR3 sequence: CASRPQGRASNQPQHF. The CDR3 DNA reads as TGTGCCAGCAGGCCTCAGGGGAGAGCGAGCAATCAGCCCCAGCATTTT. The variable domain in full, completed from reference TRBV28 and TRBJ1-5, reads DVKVTQSSRYLVKRTGEKVFLECVQDMDHENMFWYRQDPGLGLRLIYFSYDVKMKEKGDIPEGYSVSREKKERFSLILESASTNQTSMYLCASRPQGRASNQPQHFGDGTRLSIL.

This clonotype has a count of ten or more. V gene TRBV18 combines with J gene TRBJ2-4; D is uncertain. The germline V and J ends were trimmed by 1 base and 0 bases, with 4 bases remaining between them. Germline CDR1 reads KGHSH; CDR2 reads LQKENI. The CDR3 is 14 residues long. DNA for the CDR3: TGTGCCAGCTCACCACTAAAAGCCAAAAACATTCAGTACTTC. Protein sequence: CASSPLKAKNIQYF.

At least ten counts were recorded for this clonotype. The chain links TRBV20-1 to TRBJ2-5; D ambiguous. With 0 bases removed from V and 1 base from J, the gap between germline ends came to 12 bases. The V gene's germline CDR1 is DFQATT and CDR2 SNEGSKA (reference sequence). The CDR3 spans 15 residues. For the CDR3, the DNA is TGCAGTGCTAGAGATGAGCTGCGTTCCCAAGAGACCCAGTACTTC. As protein: CSARDELRSQETQYF.

This clonotype was found a few times. This chain connects TRBV7-9 to TRBJ2-1; 7 bases agree with TRBD2. Trimming cost V 7 bases and J 5 bases; bases outside gene matches: 11. This CDR3 is built from 15 residues. CDR1 is SEHNR, CDR2 FQNEAQ, per germline (reference sequence). The CDR3: CASTTSGTTNNEQFF. Here the CDR3 DNA reads TGTGCCAGCACCACATCGGGGACTACAAACAATGAGCAGTTCTTC.